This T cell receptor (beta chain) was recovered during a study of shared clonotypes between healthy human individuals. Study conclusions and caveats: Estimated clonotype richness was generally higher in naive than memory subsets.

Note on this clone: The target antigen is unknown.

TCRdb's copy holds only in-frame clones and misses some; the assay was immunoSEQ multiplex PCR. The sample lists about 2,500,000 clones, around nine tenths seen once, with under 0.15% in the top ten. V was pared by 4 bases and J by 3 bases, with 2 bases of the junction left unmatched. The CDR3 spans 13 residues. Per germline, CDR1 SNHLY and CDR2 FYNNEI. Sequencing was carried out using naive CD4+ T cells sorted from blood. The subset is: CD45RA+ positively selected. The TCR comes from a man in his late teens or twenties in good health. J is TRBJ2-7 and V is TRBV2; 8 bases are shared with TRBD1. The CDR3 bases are TGTGCCAGCAGTGCGGACAGGGTCTACGAGCAGTACTTC. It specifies CASSADRVYEQYF.